What follows are 9 T cell receptor beta chains derived from one specimen sequenced in a study of shared clonotypes between healthy human individuals. Assay: immunoSEQ multiplex PCR; the TCRdb copy retains only in-frame clones and omits some. The table has over a million clones, roughly 95% seen once. The sample consisted of naive CD4+ T cells sorted from blood. Subset defined: CD45RA+ positively selected. Receptor source: a man aged 25 to 45 in good health.

The rearrangement links TRBV7-9 to TRBJ1-4, with 8 positions matching TRBD1. This CDR3 is built from 19 residues. V shed 7 bases, J shed 0 bases, and the junction held 16 bases outside the gene matches. CDR1 SEHNR and CDR2 FQNEAQ come from the germline V gene (reference sequence). The CDR3 spells CASTIYPPDRVATNEKLFF. CDR3 nucleotide sequence: TGTGCCAGCACGATATACCCCCCGGACAGGGTCGCAACTAATGAAAAACTGTTTTTT.

This sequence joins TRBV28 and TRBJ2-3; 12 positions match TRBD2. CDR1 MDHEN and CDR2 SYDVKM come from the germline V gene. V shed 7 bases, J shed 4 bases, and the junction held 6 bases outside the gene matches. CDR3 length equals 15 residues. The CDR3 DNA follows: TGTGCCAGCACCCGACTAGCGGGAGTCCCAGATACGCAGTATTTT. It specifies CASTRLAGVPDTQYF.

This clone was seen a single time. The chain has TRBV11-3 and TRBJ2-1, with 10 bases identical to TRBD2. CDR3 length: 16 amino acids. The V gene's germline CDR1 is SGHNT and CDR2 YENEEA. V lost 1 base, J lost 7 bases, and 7 bases stayed unmatched. The CDR3 spells CASSLVLAGVPNEQFF. Here the CDR3 DNA reads TGTGCCAGCAGCTTAGTCCTAGCGGGAGTGCCAAATGAGCAGTTCTTC.

The chain recombines TRBV7-9 with TRBJ2-1; the D gene is possibly TRBD2 (6 bases). Germline loops: CDR1 SEHNR, CDR2 FQNEAQ (reference sequence). Trimming took off 3 bases at V and 8 bases at J, with 14 bases between the two ends. CDR3 length: 14 amino acids. The CDR3, as DNA: TGTGCCAGCAGCTTCGATCGCGGGGTCGATGAGCAGTTCTTC. Protein: CASSFDRGVDEQFF.

CDR3 DNA: TGTGCCAGTTATAAACCGGGACTAGCGTACGAGCAGTACTTC. This codes for CASYKPGLAYEQYF. The chain is built from TRBV28 and TRBJ2-7; 10 positions agree with TRBD2. This CDR3 contains 14 residues. Germline-derived CDR1 and CDR2 are MDHEN and SYDVKM. J gave up 4 bases and V 9 bases, and 9 bases lay outside the gene matches.

The CDR3 bases are TGTGCCAGCAGTGATCCGATCGCCACCGGGGAGCTGTTTTTT. Amino acid sequence: CASSDPIATGELFF. V usage is TRBV25-1 and J usage is TRBJ2-2; D is ambiguous. Germline assignment: CDR1 MGHDK and CDR2 SYGVNS. With 3 bases removed from V and 4 bases from J, the gap between germline ends came to 9 bases. This CDR3 region has 14 residues.

CDR3 nucleotide sequence: TGTGCCAGCAGCTTAGCACGATCACGGGAAAAACTGTTTTTT. Its protein is CASSLARSREKLFF. The chain employs TRBV11-2 and TRBJ1-4; D is uncertain. The CDR3 is 14 residues long. The V end was cut by 1 base, the J end by 8 bases, with 11 bases between. From germline, CDR1 is SGHAT and CDR2 FQNNGV.

CDR3 sequence (DNA): TGTGCCAGCAGGGGAGACAGGAGGGGGACCGGGGAGCTGTTTTTT. This encodes CASRGDRRGTGELFF. This chain links TRBV6-1 with TRBJ2-2, with D perhaps assigned TRBD1 or TRBD2 (6 bases each). CDR1 and CDR2 from the germline V gene are MNHNS and SASEGT. V lost 6 bases, J lost 5 bases, and 16 bases lay in between. CDR3 length equals 15 residues.

The chain combines TRBV7-9 with TRBJ2-3, with D tentatively TRBD2 (5 bases). There are 15 residues in the CDR3. Deletions cut 1 base from V and 0 bases from J, with 8 bases between. Per germline, CDR1 SEHNR and CDR2 FQNEAQ (reference sequence). CDR3 sequence: CASSLEGGSTDTQYF. DNA of the CDR3: TGTGCCAGCAGCTTAGAAGGCGGGAGCACAGATACGCAGTATTTT.